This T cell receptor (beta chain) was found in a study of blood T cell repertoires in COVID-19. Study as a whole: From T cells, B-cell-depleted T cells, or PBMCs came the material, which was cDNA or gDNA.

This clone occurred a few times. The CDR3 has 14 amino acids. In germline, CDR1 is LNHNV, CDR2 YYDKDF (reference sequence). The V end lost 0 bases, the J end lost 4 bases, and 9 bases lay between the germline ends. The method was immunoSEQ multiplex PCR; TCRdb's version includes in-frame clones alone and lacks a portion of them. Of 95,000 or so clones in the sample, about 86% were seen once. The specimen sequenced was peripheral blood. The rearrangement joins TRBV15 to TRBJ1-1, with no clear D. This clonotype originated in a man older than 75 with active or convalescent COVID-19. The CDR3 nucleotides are TGTGCCACCAGCAGAGACCCGGGGATCACTGAAGCTTTCTTT. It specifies CATSRDPGITEAFF.